Listed below are T cell receptor beta chains from one sample, sequenced in a study of blood T cell repertoires in COVID-19. Repertoires were generated with immunoSEQ multiplex PCR, while TCRdb's copy carries only in-frame clones and drops some. This table has some 420,000 clones, 85% to 90% appearing once. Sequenced sample: PBMCs or T cells enriched from blood (not recorded which). Source of these receptors: a man aged 25-45 years who had recovered from COVID-19. CDR3s include the opening cysteine and the closing phenylalanine or tryptophan. Each record gives: V gene, J gene, D gene, CDR3 protein, CDR3 DNA. D genes are given only for firm matches.

V gene: TRBV5-8; J gene: TRBJ2-2; D gene: TRBD1; CDR3 protein: CASTLRTGHTGELFF; CDR3 DNA: TGTGCCAGCACCCTGAGGACAGGGCACACCGGGGAGCTGTTTTTT
V gene: TRBV7-9; J gene: TRBJ2-1; D gene: NA; CDR3 protein: CASSFRLEQFF; CDR3 DNA: TGTGCCAGCAGCTTCCGACTTGAGCAGTTCTTC
V gene: TRBV10-3; J gene: TRBJ1-5; D gene: NA; CDR3 protein: CAISETQGPGGNQPQHF; CDR3 DNA: TGTGCCATCAGTGAGACCCAGGGCCCTGGGGGCAATCAGCCCCAGCATTTT
V gene: TRBV19; J gene: TRBJ1-3; D gene: NA; CDR3 protein: CASSPRRQRDTIYF; CDR3 DNA: TGTGCCAGTAGTCCCCGAAGACAGCGTGACACCATATATTTT
V gene: TRBV6-5; J gene: TRBJ2-7; D gene: TRBD2; CDR3 protein: CASNRGLSYEQYF; CDR3 DNA: TGTGCCAGCAATAGGGGACTAAGCTACGAGCAGTACTTC
V gene: TRBV5-6; J gene: TRBJ1-3; D gene: NA; CDR3 protein: CASSLGVWDTIYF; CDR3 DNA: TGTGCCAGCAGTTTAGGGGTTTGGGACACCATATATTTT
V gene: TRBV24-1; J gene: TRBJ1-2; D gene: TRBD1; CDR3 protein: CATSDWDRAYGYTF; CDR3 DNA: TGTGCCACCAGTGATTGGGACAGGGCCTATGGCTACACCTTC
V gene: TRBV4-1; J gene: TRBJ2-6; D gene: NA; CDR3 protein: CASSHLPSGANVLTF; CDR3 DNA: TGCGCCAGCAGCCATCTCCCGTCTGGGGCCAACGTCCTGACTTTC
V gene: TRBV28; J gene: TRBJ1-6; D gene: TRBD1; CDR3 protein: CASRRSTGGPLHF; CDR3 DNA: TGTGCCAGCAGGCGGAGTACAGGGGGACCCCTCCACTTT
V gene: TRBV6-5; J gene: TRBJ1-3; D gene: TRBD1; CDR3 protein: CASTLGGGGNTIYF; CDR3 DNA: TGTGCCAGCACCCTAGGAGGGGGCGGAAACACCATATATTTT
V gene: TRBV5-4; J gene: TRBJ2-1; D gene: TRBD2; CDR3 protein: CASSALGALAGGTYNEQFF; CDR3 DNA: TGTGCCAGCAGCGCCTTAGGAGCCCTAGCGGGTGGGACCTACAATGAGCAGTTCTTC
V gene: TRBV28; J gene: TRBJ2-1; D gene: TRBD2; CDR3 protein: CASSLGSGITNEQFF; CDR3 DNA: TGTGCCAGCAGTTTAGGTAGCGGGATAACGAATGAGCAGTTCTTC
V gene: TRBV4-1; J gene: TRBJ2-1; D gene: NA; CDR3 protein: CASSQRGTNYNEQFF; CDR3 DNA: TGCGCCAGCAGCCAAAGGGGGACAAATTACAATGAGCAGTTCTTC